A single TCR beta chain is shown here with its context. Its antigen specificity is not known. No quality values exist for individual bases; no much larger clone is one base distant. CDR1 and CDR2 (MNHEY, SMNVEV) derive from the germline V gene (reference sequence). V and J lose 3 bases and 9 bases, and a span of 12 bases separates them. Spanning cysteine to phenylalanine, the CDR3 consists of 13 amino acids. The CDR3 DNA has 39 bases and is translated from base 1. The sample belongs to a study of T cell responses to AZD1222 COVID-19 vaccine (dated by TCRdb to about 2021). For the wider study: AZD1222 recipients whose second dose came at about 4 weeks and those whose second dose came at about 12 weeks were combined into one group, since spike-specific TCR depth and breadth did not differ between the two schedules. A total of about 230 trial participants underwent TCR sequencing, of whom about 210 received two doses of AZD1222 and about 26 received two doses of the MenACWY control vaccine. Trial participants were enrolled by age into 18-55, 56-69 and 70-plus year subgroups, with about 150, 28 and 57 TCR-sequenced participants respectively.

This specimen's time point label, per the study, means: baseline before first vaccination. Vaccinee samples were obtained from the UK trials COV001 and COV002, which included a single-blind randomized controlled phase 2/3 trial of AZD1222 (ChAdOx1 nCoV-19) in healthy adults. For TCRbeta chain sequencing, PBMC samples from trial participants were taken at day 0 and at day 28 after the second dose. Study-level results and caveats: Participants were mostly white British and included more females than males, and it was suggested by the authors that clonal diversity may have been underestimated. After two AZD1222 doses, both the breadth and the depth of spike-specific TCRs were significantly higher than at day 0 and than in MenACWY recipients. The 56-69-year group was small, and its depth increase did not reach significance, likely because of low power. Because no day 14 peak-response samples were available, repertoires were characterized only after the peak T cell response. Conclusions about previously exposed vaccinees are limited, since just a handful of AZD1222 recipients were seropositive for SARS-CoV-2 at baseline. Nearly half of unique spike-specific TCRs reportedly recognized epitopes outside regions mutated in the B.1.351 and B.1.1.7 variants. The vaccine-associated CD4 TCRs covered the entire spike protein, and the dominant responses fell in regions 160-218 and 743-854.

The CDR3 regions of human TCRbeta chains were subjected to immunosequencing. Under the source paper's analysis protocol: TCRs in the repertoires were compared against a reference library of SARS-CoV-2-specific TCRs that had been generated with the MIRA antigen-specificity platform. Breadth was defined as the fraction of unique TCRs that were SARS-CoV-2-associated. Depth was defined as the fraction of total T cells that were SARS-CoV-2-associated. Using the MIRA data, each spike-specific TCR was assigned both to the spike region to which the TCR was reactive and to a CD4 or CD8 class. Log10-transformed breadth and depth values were compared by one-way ANOVA with Sidak's multiple comparisons tests. Held by TCRdb, this immuneACCESS table contains in-frame sequences only and omits some clones. Under half of the omission traces to an unresolved V gene where checked; the cause of the rest is unknown. For V, J and clone size, that table is used; D and trimming come from the DNA. This sample is represented by about 35,000 clones; 70% to 90% of them were singletons. Jointly, the top ten make up approximately 6.6% of the sample.

Recombination connected TRBV27 to TRBJ2-1; no D gene is confidently identified. The clonotype comes from an adult in good health. The sample in question was peripheral blood, obtained on day 0 of AZD1222 vaccination. The CDR3 protein: CASSFRALSEQFF. The DNA is TGTGCCAGCAGTTTTCGGGCACTTAGTGAGCAGTTCTTC.